What follows are 7 T cell receptor beta chains derived from one specimen sequenced in a study of cytomegalovirus exposure and HLA in healthy donors. The PCR ran on 60 Vbeta and 13 Jbeta primers. The data were produced by immunoSEQ multiplex PCR, yet TCRdb's version contains in-frame clones alone and is incomplete. The repertoire includes roughly 190,000 clones, roughly 76% of them detected once, and roughly 6.7% sits in the top ten. What was sequenced was PBMCs. The receptors originated from a man aged 35-49 years in good health and CMV-seropositive.

V and J are TRBV9 and TRBJ1-3; 9 nucleotides line up with TRBD1. The CDR3 length is 17 residues. Germline lookup yields CDR1 SGDLS and CDR2 YYNGEE. The junction had 12 bases not matched to a gene; V was cut back by 4 bases and J by 4 bases. The CDR3 nucleotides read TGTGCCAGCAGCCCACACCCTGGGACAGGGACAGGAAACACCATATATTTT. Translated: CASSPHPGTGTGNTIYF.

The chain links TRBV19 to TRBJ2-3; D might be TRBD2 (7 bases). The CDR3 totals 14 residues. CDR1 is LNHDA, CDR2 SQIVND, per germline (reference sequence). V lost 10 bases to trimming and J lost 2 bases, with 16 bases between them. Here the CDR3 reads CATSRRGATDTQYF. As DNA, the CDR3 is TGTGCCACTTCCCGACGGGGGGCCACAGATACGCAGTATTTT.

The chain recombines TRBV7-9 with TRBJ1-4, with TRBD1 identical over 7 bases. Germline V gene data show CDR1 as SEHNR and CDR2 as FQNEAQ (reference sequence). The CDR3 is 14 residues long. V lost 3 bases to trimming and J lost 7 bases; unmatched junction nucleotides: 5. CDR3 in amino acids: CASSLTGLGEKLFF. The CDR3 DNA sequence: TGTGCCAGCAGCTTGACAGGGCTTGGTGAAAAACTGTTTTTT.

The chain has TRBV6-6 and TRBJ2-5; D may be TRBD2 (5 bases). The CDR3 covers 12 residues. Germline loops: CDR1 MNHNY, CDR2 SVGAGI (reference sequence). Trimming cost V 4 bases and J 10 bases, with 13 bases left between them. The CDR3 DNA is TGTGCCAGCAGTTCCCCGTCCGGAGGCCAGTACTTC. It translates to CASSSPSGGQYF.

The CDR3 loop reads CAWSVAGTGTSPLHF. Written as DNA, the CDR3 is TGTGCCTGGAGTGTCGCTGGGACAGGGACTTCACCCCTCCACTTT. The V and J genes are TRBV30 and TRBJ1-6; 9 bases fit TRBD1. The V segment lost 0 bases and the J segment 9 bases; nucleotides outside the gene matches: 6. The CDR3 has 15 residues. Germline assignment: CDR1 GTSNPN and CDR2 SVGIG (reference sequence). The variable domain in full, completed from reference TRBV30 and TRBJ1-6, reads SQTIHQWPATLVQPVGSPLSLECTVEGTSNPNLYWYRQAAGRGLQLLFYSVGIGQISSEVPQNLSASRPQDRQFILSSKKLLLSDSGFYLCAWSVAGTGTSPLHFGNGTRLTVT.

The chain joins TRBV2 to TRBJ2-3; D might be TRBD2 (7 bases). The germline CDR1 and CDR2 sequences are SNHLY and FYNNEI. The CDR3 has 15 residues. V lost 4 bases, J lost 0 bases, and 11 bases lay in between. DNA of the CDR3: TGTGCCAGCAGTGTAGGGGGGGGAAGCACAGATACGCAGTATTTT. This sequence encodes CASSVGGGSTDTQYF.

There are a few counts of this clone. The V call is TRBV5-1, the J call TRBJ2-7; 9 nucleotides line up with TRBD1. V shed 5 bases and J 5 bases; nucleotides not matched to a gene: 8. Germline CDR1 SGHRS, CDR2 YFSETQ. The CDR3 totals 14 residues. The CDR3 region is CASSPGTGSNEQYF. Here the CDR3 DNA reads TGCGCCAGCAGTCCCGGGACAGGGAGTAACGAGCAGTACTTC.